This T cell receptor beta chain was observed in a study of neurological immune-mediated disorders. The study's findings and limits: None of the CDR3 amino acid sequences found in expanded clones was shared across subjects. This suggests that the TCR-beta repertoires were private in all groups.

This clonotype came up many times. What it binds is not known. This CDR3 comprises 17 residues. Germline loops: CDR1 SGHTA, CDR2 FQGTGA. The V end lost 1 base, the J end lost 2 bases, and 15 bases lay between the germline ends. TCRdb re-called the 5' RACE reads through MiXCR, storing one row per CDR3 protein. The top ten clones hold approximately 7.1% of a sample with around 58,000 distinct CDR3 sequences, approximately 3.6% of them seen once. The sequenced material came from PBMCs. The receptor was isolated from a woman aged 55-75 years with multiple sclerosis. This sequence joins TRBV7-3 and TRBJ2-1, with D possibly TRBD2 on 7 matching bases. The CDR3: CASSLMGGGGTYNEQFF. The CDR3, as DNA: TGTGCCAGCAGCTTAATGGGTGGGGGGGGCACCTACAATGAGCAGTTCTTC.